This TCR beta chain was sequenced in a study of T cell repertoires in cytomegalovirus infection. Turning to the study itself: Carrying CMV and the relevant HLA type showed in public TCR beta signatures. Findings and limits, study-wide: HLA-C-restricted CMV-specific TCR beta clonotypes prevailed in the ex vivo response.

The sample holds many counts of this clonotype. Its antigen is as yet unknown. TCRdb analysed the reads with MiXCR anew, one entry per CDR3 protein. The data hold 310,000 or so distinct CDR3 sequences, with more than 20% observed a single time. The germline V gene encodes CDR1 LNHDA and CDR2 SQIVND (reference sequence). Trimming shortened V by 3 bases and J by 10 bases, and 13 bases separated the two germline ends. The CDR3 loop spans 13 amino acids. V usage is TRBV19 and J usage is TRBJ1-5; D gene uncertain. Specimen: PBMCs. This clonotype originated in a human donor in good health (CMV status not recorded). Some clones in this sample may be carry-over from other donors' samples. The CDR3, as DNA: TGTGCCAGTAGTATTGAGACGGTGCGACCCCAGCATTTT. Amino acids: CASSIETVRPQHF.